This is a list of T cell receptor beta chains from one sample in a study of blood T cell repertoires in COVID-19. Repertoires were generated with immunoSEQ multiplex PCR, while TCRdb's copy carries only in-frame clones and drops some. Of 250,000 to 300,000 clones in the sample, less than 85% are singletons; the top ten hold roughly 4.6%. The sequenced material came from peripheral blood. The receptors here all came from a man aged 60 to 69 who had recovered from COVID-19. Each CDR3 is given with its conserved first and last residue. The D gene is left open where the match is weak. Part of the rows lack a size; the others show once, few, many or a class for expanded clones.

size	length	J	D	V	CDR3	DNA
.	19	TRBJ2-7	TRBD2	TRBV7-9	CASSLARQGGGRITYEQYF	TGTGCCAGCAGCTTAGCGCGGCAGGGTGGCGGGAGGATCACCTACGAGCAGTACTTC
.	16	TRBJ1-4	TRBD1	TRBV6-5	CASSSTGVATNEKLFF	TGTGCCAGCAGTTCAACAGGGGTTGCAACTAATGAAAAACTGTTTTTT
.	16	TRBJ2-1	.	TRBV3-1/TRBV3-2	CASSQGRRLGGNEQFF	TGTGCCAGCAGCCAAGGAAGGAGGTTGGGGGGTAATGAGCAGTTCTTC
.	13	TRBJ2-5	.	TRBV12-3/TRBV12-4	CASSLTRQETQYF	TGTGCCAGCAGTTTAACCAGGCAAGAGACCCAGTACTTC
.	14	TRBJ1-1	.	TRBV11-2	CASSLEAKNTEAFF	TGTGCCAGCAGCTTAGAAGCCAAGAACACTGAAGCTTTCTTT
.	13	TRBJ2-5	TRBD2	TRBV29-1	CSVRTSGRETQYF	TGCAGCGTCCGGACTAGCGGGAGAGAGACCCAGTACTTC
.	14	TRBJ2-3	.	TRBV6-1	CASSEWAALDTQYF	TGTGCCAGCAGTGAATGGGCAGCCCTGGATACGCAGTATTTT
once	15	TRBJ2-7	.	TRBV28	CASKSPGTGNYEQYF	TGTGCCAGCAAAAGCCCAGGGACTGGCAACTACGAGCAGTACTTC
.	14	TRBJ2-7	TRBD1	TRBV6-5	CASRPSGQGNEQYF	TGTGCCAGCAGACCCTCGGGACAGGGTAACGAGCAGTACTTC
few	17	TRBJ1-5	TRBD1	TRBV19	CASTRPSTGKSDQPQHF	TGTGCCAGTACCCGCCCCTCGACAGGGAAGTCGGATCAGCCCCAGCATTTT
.	16	TRBJ1-1	.	TRBV18	CASSPGRGGMNTEAFF	TGTGCCAGCTCACCAGGGAGGGGCGGCATGAACACTGAAGCTTTCTTT
once	17	TRBJ2-1	TRBD2	TRBV4-1	CASSQDLTSGKYNEQFF	TGCGCCAGCAGCCAAGATCTGACTAGCGGGAAATACAATGAGCAGTTCTTC
.	15	TRBJ2-3	.	TRBV11-3	CASSLGGTPTDTQYF	TGTGCCAGCAGCTTAGGCGGCACGCCCACAGATACGCAGTATTTT
.	15	TRBJ1-5	.	TRBV5-1	CASSSGGGGNQPQHF	TGCGCCAGCAGCTCAGGAGGAGGGGGCAATCAGCCCCAGCATTTT
.	14	TRBJ1-1	TRBD1	TRBV5-1	CASSEGQLRAEAFF	TGCGCCAGCAGCGAGGGACAGCTGCGGGCTGAAGCTTTCTTT
few	13	TRBJ1-5	.	TRBV3-1/TRBV3-2	CASSQGLLQPQHF	TGTGCCAGCAGCCAGGGCCTTCTTCAGCCCCAGCATTTT
.	16	TRBJ2-5	TRBD1	TRBV6-1	CASSERGTGGRGTQYF	TGTGCCAGCAGTGAAAGGGGGACAGGGGGCAGGGGGACCCAGTACTTC
few	17	TRBJ1-5	TRBD1	TRBV19	CASSVRIARGSNQPQHF	TGTGCCAGTAGTGTCCGCATCGCCAGGGGGTCCAATCAGCCCCAGCATTTT
.	14	TRBJ2-7	.	TRBV4-2	CASSPPGQYYEQYF	TGTGCCAGCAGCCCCCCGGGACAATACTACGAGCAGTACTTC
.	11	TRBJ2-5	.	TRBV14	CASSQRETQYF	TGTGCCAGCAGCCAACGAGAGACCCAGTACTTC
once	19	TRBJ2-3	TRBD2	TRBV6-1	CASSERLSGGSGGTDTQYF	TGTGCCAGCAGTGAACGTCTCTCGGGCGGGAGCGGAGGCACAGATACGCAGTATTTT
once	18	TRBJ2-7	.	TRBV21-1	CASNPPPRRGTARYEQYF	TGTGCCAGCAACCCGCCCCCGAGGCGTGGCACCGCTAGGTACGAGCAGTACTTC
once	13	TRBJ2-1	TRBD2	TRBV12-3/TRBV12-4	CASSGTSGRAWFF	TGTGCCAGCAGTGGGACTAGCGGGAGGGCCTGGTTCTTC
once	12	TRBJ2-5	.	TRBV6-1	CASSDKMETQYF	TGTGCCAGCAGTGACAAAATGGAGACCCAGTACTTC
.	14	TRBJ2-3	.	TRBV6-1	CASSEFSNTDTQYF	TGTGCCAGCAGTGAATTCAGTAACACAGATACGCAGTATTTT
.	14	TRBJ1-2	.	TRBV6-5	CASSTHSSNYGYTF	TGTGCCAGCAGTACACACAGCAGTAACTATGGCTACACCTTC
.	15	TRBJ2-3	TRBD2	TRBV10-1	CASSETSGSIDTQYF	TGCGCCAGCAGTGAGACTAGCGGGAGTATAGATACGCAGTATTTT
.	14	TRBJ1-1	.	TRBV6-6	CASTSGLLNTEAFF	TGTGCCAGCACCTCCGGACTATTGAACACTGAAGCTTTCTTT
.	13	TRBJ1-1	.	TRBV11-2	CASSPWHYTEAFF	TGTGCCAGCAGCCCATGGCATTACACTGAAGCTTTCTTT
.	16	TRBJ1-2	.	TRBV3-1/TRBV3-2	CASSQDIGGLRYGYTF	TGTGCCAGCAGCCAAGATATCGGGGGGCTTCGCTATGGCTACACCTTC
.	11	TRBJ1-3	.	TRBV11-2	CASSLGATIYF	TGTGCCAGCAGCTTAGGGGCCACCATATATTTT
.	13	TRBJ2-5	.	TRBV5-1	CASSGGDQETQYF	TGCGCCAGCAGTGGAGGGGACCAAGAGACCCAGTACTTC
.	11	TRBJ2-5	.	TRBV5-1	CASSAGETQYF	TGCGCCAGCAGCGCCGGGGAGACCCAGTACTTC
.	14	TRBJ2-3	TRBD2	TRBV6-6	CASRMTSGTDTQYF	TGTGCCAGCAGAATGACTAGCGGCACAGATACGCAGTATTTT
.	15	TRBJ2-5	TRBD1	TRBV28	CASSWTGGEGETQYF	TGTGCCAGCAGTTGGACAGGGGGCGAGGGGGAGACCCAGTACTTC
.	13	TRBJ1-1	TRBD1	TRBV5-4	CASSWDRHTEAFF	TGTGCCAGCAGCTGGGACAGACACACTGAAGCTTTCTTT
.	16	TRBJ2-1	TRBD2	TRBV5-4	CASSPRLAGVGYEQFF	TGTGCCAGCAGCCCGAGACTAGCGGGAGTTGGGTATGAGCAGTTCTTC
once	17	TRBJ1-3	.	TRBV28	CASSPRGGGFSGNTIYF	TGTGCCAGCAGTCCCCGTGGGGGCGGCTTCTCTGGAAACACCATATATTTT
.	16	TRBJ2-7	TRBD2	TRBV13	CASSKSSGGPSYEQYF	TGTGCCAGCAGCAAATCTAGCGGGGGGCCCTCCTACGAGCAGTACTTC
.	13	TRBJ1-3	.	TRBV6-1	CASSDGWGNTIYF	TGTGCCAGCAGTGATGGGTGGGGCAACACCATATATTTT
.	17	TRBJ1-3	.	TRBV4-1	CASSQGGAGDSGNTIYF	TGCGCCAGCAGCCAAGGAGGTGCCGGGGACTCTGGAAACACCATATATTTT
.	13	TRBJ1-1	.	TRBV5-4	CASSLAVNTEAFF	TGTGCCAGCAGCTTGGCTGTGAACACTGAAGCTTTCTTT
.	15	TRBJ2-7	TRBD2	TRBV19	CASSRGSGSSYEQYF	TGTGCCAGTAGCAGGGGTAGCGGGAGCTCCTACGAGCAGTACTTC
.	14	TRBJ2-3	TRBD2	TRBV3-1/TRBV3-2	CASSPNRLAGARYF	TGTGCCAGCAGCCCAAACAGACTAGCGGGTGCGCGGTATTTT
.	14	TRBJ2-2	.	TRBV6-5	CASSSSGYTGELFF	TGTGCCAGCAGTTCAAGCGGTTACACCGGGGAGCTGTTTTTT
few	15	TRBJ1-3	.	TRBV7-2	CASSLHPDSGNTIYF	TGTGCCAGCAGCCTCCACCCGGACAGTGGAAACACCATATATTTT
.	15	TRBJ2-1	TRBD2	TRBV3-1/TRBV3-2	CASSDTSGNNNEQFF	TGTGCCAGCAGCGACACTAGCGGGAATAACAATGAGCAGTTCTTC
once	12	TRBJ2-5	.	TRBV2	CASIEGKETQYF	TGTGCCAGCATTGAGGGCAAGGAGACCCAGTACTTC
few	13	TRBJ1-1	.	TRBV4-1	CASGRQENTEAFF	TGCGCCAGCGGGAGGCAGGAGAACACTGAAGCTTTCTTT
.	14	TRBJ2-1	.	TRBV29-1	CSVEPPDTNNEQFF	TGCAGCGTTGAACCTCCGGACACGAACAATGAGCAGTTCTTC
few	11	TRBJ2-7	.	TRBV10-3	CAISAYYEQYF	TGTGCCATCAGTGCCTACTACGAGCAGTACTTC